This TCR beta chain was sequenced for a study of cytomegalovirus exposure and HLA in healthy donors. With 60 Vbeta and 13 Jbeta primers, the PCR was carried out. The method was immunoSEQ multiplex PCR; TCRdb's version includes in-frame clones alone and lacks a portion of them. The top ten hold approximately 2% of the sample, which has about 110,000 clones, around 85% seen once. General study findings and limits: Confirmation was obtained in vitro that a few CMV-associated chains are specific for CMV antigens. Among TCR beta chains, those listed as cytomegalovirus-associated numbered around 160. Evidence from a later analysis indicated that most CMV-associated TCR beta chains looked HLA-restricted.

This clone showed up just once. No antigen is known for it. Donors likely had unrecorded immune exposures despite being nominally healthy when sampled. The source material was PBMCs. This receptor was identified in a man aged 40-49 years in good health and CMV-seronegative.

CDR3 coding DNA: TGTGCCAGCAGCTCCTCGAAGAGGCGGGGGGGCGGGGAGACCCAGTACTTC. Amino acids: CASSSSKRRGGGETQYF. The chain couples TRBV5-4 to TRBJ2-5, with 9 bases lining up with TRBD2. V was pared by 3 bases and J by 5 bases, with 14 bases of the junction left unmatched. Germline CDR1 reads SGHNT; CDR2 reads YYREEE (reference sequence). The CDR3 is made up of 17 amino acids.